Below, one T cell receptor (beta chain) is given with its context. What it binds is not known. The sample is drawn from a study of Ad26.COV2.S vaccination and SARS-CoV-2 variants. The overall study: The Ad26.COV2.S arm of the COV1001 trial was where the donor was placed. Each vaccinee took Ad26.COV2.S intramuscularly, once or twice 56 days apart.

Specified treatment: roughly 20 received Ad26.COV2.S at low or high dose, single or two shots; 5 received placebo; per-sample allocation not given. The study sampled participants on day 63 after the first vaccine or placebo injection. Expressing Wuhan-strain SARS-CoV-2 spike, an Ad26 vector served as the vaccine. The junction had 5 bases not matched to a gene; V was cut back by 2 bases and J by 4 bases. The CDR3 is 15 residues long. CDR1 and CDR2 (germline): SGHNT, YYREEE (reference sequence). The repertoire was sequenced with immunoSEQ multiplex PCR; TCRdb's copy has only in-frame clones and lacks some. The sample lists 410,000 or so clones, 80% to 95% seen once, with more than 9% in the top ten. The study, taken as a whole, reports: Placebo recipients trailed vaccine recipients in spike-specific TCR breadth.

The TCR sequence derives from a person between 18 and 65 years old who received the Ad26.COV2.S COVID-19 vaccine or a placebo. The rearrangement uses TRBV5-4 and TRBJ2-7, with 11 bases matching TRBD2. The sequences come from peripheral blood, collected in a trial of Ad26.COV2.S vaccine versus placebo. CDR3 in DNA: TGTGCCAGCAGCTTCGCCGGGACTAGCGGTTACGAGCAGTACTTC. Its protein product is CASSFAGTSGYEQYF.